This T cell receptor beta chain was sequenced during a study of post-analysis software for immune sequencing data (dated by TCRdb to between 2015 and 2016). Looking at the study overall: Relapsing-remitting, secondary progressive and progressive-relapsing multiple sclerosis were recorded as disease courses, and subtype annotation was lacking for some patients. The patient repertoires were set against about 10 previously published healthy control repertoires from donors whose ages ranged from roughly 6 to 27 years. A subset of samples was prepared in parallel using single-end sample barcoding, then pooled and co-amplified after Illumina adapter ligation.

As to this clonotype: It lacks a known antigen. No base quality values were provided; no much bigger clone lies one nucleotide off.

Library preparation employed PCR. The data were produced on an Illumina HiSeq 2500. To reduce PCR and sequencing biases, unique molecular identifiers were built into the TCR beta cDNA libraries. Every 1 to 10 million input T cells yielded 500,000 or so cDNA molecules, meaning each molecule approximated one T cell. The patient libraries were prepared and sequenced with the same protocol used for the earlier healthy control dataset. Samples belonging to the same batch were prepared together, multiplexed and sequenced on a shared HiSeq lane. The authors' pipeline ran thus. MIGEC handled the raw barcoded reads, throwing out single-read molecular identifier groups before consensus assembly and CDR3 extraction. VDJtools was used for post-analysis of the clonotype tables, and diversity was normalized by down-sampling every dataset to the size of the smallest sample. Repertoire overlap clustering matched CDR3 amino acid but not nucleotide sequences to correct batch-related cross-sample contamination. The public reads were quality trimmed at Q25 with fastp and then assembled into clones with MiXCR by TCRdb, keeping productive beta chains. When rows share a CDR3 protein, they turn into one entry using the most common DNA and genes. Here the V and J calls rest on TCRdb's processing, not on the authors' analysis. The sample data list about 820,000 distinct CDR3 sequences, and approximately 57% of these were observed just once. Together, the top ten hold around 4.5% of the sample.

The investigation overall reported the following: Patients showed significantly higher frequencies than controls for about 5 TRBV segments, among them TRBV5-6, TRBV5-1 and TRBV20-1. When samples were clustered directly using the F measure, samples prepared in the same batch co-clustered strongly, which prompted a batch-effect correction. The multiple sclerosis patient group was slightly younger than the control group. Multiple sclerosis patients had significantly lower normalized Chao1 diversity than controls, a result that suggests substantial peripheral T-cell clonal expansion.

TCR beta repertoires were profiled from peripheral blood of over 10 young patients with multiple sclerosis to demonstrate the VDJtools post-analysis software. Multiple sclerosis patients were children and adolescents aged about 6 to 17 years. CDR1 and CDR2, looked up from the germline V gene, are SGDLS and YYNGEE. V and J lose 0 bases and 7 bases, and a span of 10 bases separates them. From the cysteine through the phenylalanine, the CDR3 covers 13 amino acids. Just the 39-base CDR3 DNA is kept, in frame starting at base 1. The receptor was isolated from a girl aged 5-17 years with multiple sclerosis. The sample was blood. The chain employs TRBV9 and TRBJ1-2; no D gene call is confident. CDR3 reads: CASSVAQDRGYTF. The base sequence is TGTGCCAGCAGCGTAGCCCAGGATCGTGGCTACACCTTC.